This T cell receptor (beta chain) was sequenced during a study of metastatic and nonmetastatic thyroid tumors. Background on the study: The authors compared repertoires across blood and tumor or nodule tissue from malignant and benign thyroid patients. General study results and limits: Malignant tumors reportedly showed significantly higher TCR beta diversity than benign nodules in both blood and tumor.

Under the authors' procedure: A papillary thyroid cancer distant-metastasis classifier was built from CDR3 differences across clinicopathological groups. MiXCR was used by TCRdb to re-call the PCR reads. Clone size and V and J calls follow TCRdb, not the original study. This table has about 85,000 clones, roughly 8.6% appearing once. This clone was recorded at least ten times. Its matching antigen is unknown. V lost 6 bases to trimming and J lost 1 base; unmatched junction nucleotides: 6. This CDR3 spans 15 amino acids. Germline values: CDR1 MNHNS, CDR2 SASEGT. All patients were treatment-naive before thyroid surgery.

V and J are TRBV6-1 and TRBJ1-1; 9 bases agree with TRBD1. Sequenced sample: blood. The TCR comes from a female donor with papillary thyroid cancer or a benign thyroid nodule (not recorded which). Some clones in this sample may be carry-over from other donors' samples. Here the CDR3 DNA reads TGTGCCAGCAGAGGGACAGGGTTGAAGAACACTGAAGCTTTCTTT. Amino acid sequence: CASRGTGLKNTEAFF.